This T cell receptor beta chain was observed in a study of vaccination and CD4 T cells after COVID-19. Study at large: Investigators stimulated cells with overlapping spike peptides drawn from SARS-CoV-2, HCoV-NL63, HCoV-OC43 and HCoV-229E. Findings and caveats of the study: Vaccine-specific clones numbering 304 of 307 showed spike mono-reactivity in convalescent patients.

Per germline, CDR1 MNHEY and CDR2 SVGAGI. J gave up 1 base and V 4 bases, and 12 bases lay outside the gene matches. The CDR3 sequence is 17 residues long. As concerns this clonotype: The antigen is undetermined.

Treatment here: 10-day PBMC culture with coronavirus spike peptide pools or control peptides (ViraFEST assay). Culture proceeded for approximately ten days, and CD4+ T cells were then isolated by negative selection. Sequence data for DNA of cultured CD4+ T cells were generated by the Oncomine TCR Beta short-read assay. Genomic DNA from cultured CD4+ T cells was extracted. One entry per CDR3 protein results from TCRdb running MiXCR on the PCR reads. The data contain more than 9,500 distinct CDR3 sequences, approximately 28% of them seen just once; the ten biggest clones take up 23%. Specimen: cultured CD4+ T cells from blood. This clonotype originated in a human donor with COVID-19. This chain uses TRBV6-5 with TRBJ2-7; TRBD1 matches at 8 bases. In DNA form, the CDR3 reads TGTGCCAGCAGTTCCCAGAGAGCAGGGGGCAAGTCCTACGAGCAGTACTTC. Translated: CASSSQRAGGKSYEQYF.